One T cell receptor (beta chain) is described in this entry. This sample includes further DNA sequences coding for the same CDR3. Profiled with immunoSEQ multiplex PCR; TCRdb holds only in-frame clones, not every one. The table lists fewer than 650,000 clones, around 90% of them singletons, with 7.8% in the top ten. These data belong to a study of blood T cell repertoires in COVID-19. Looking at the study overall: Spain, Italy and the United States supplied samples that represented acute and convalescent COVID-19. PBMCs, B-cell-depleted T cells, or T cells provided the cDNA or gDNA that made up the material.

The CDR3 is 14 residues long. Trimming at V came to 5 bases and at J to 1 base, leaving 4 bases not matched to a gene. In germline, CDR1 is LNHDA, CDR2 SQIVND (reference sequence). Seattle patient enrollment occurred during active infection, with longitudinal follow-up thereafter. The V and J genes are TRBV19 and TRBJ2-7; 8 nucleotides agree with TRBD1. The clonotype originates from a woman between 50 and 59 years old with COVID-19, enrolled during active disease. Specimen: peripheral blood. The CDR3 DNA reads TGTGCCAGTAGTCCCCGACAGGGGTCCTACGAGCAGTACTTC. Its protein is CASSPRQGSYEQYF.